Listed below are T cell receptor beta chains from one sample, sequenced in a study of blood T cell repertoires in COVID-19. Profiled with immunoSEQ multiplex PCR; TCRdb holds only in-frame clones, not every one. The sample yields under 250,000 clones, more than 65% seen once. Specimen: peripheral blood. The source is a human donor in a cohort sampled during active COVID-19. Each CDR3 is given with its conserved first and last residue. A D gene is named only where the DNA matches it firmly. Clone size appears in some rows only: once, few, many, or a class for an expanded clone.

cdr3_nt	cdr3_aa	clone_size	d_call	v_call	j_call
TGCGCCAGCAGCTTGCTCCTGGGCCACGAGCAGTACTTC	CASSLLLGHEQYF	NA	NA	TRBV5-1	TRBJ2-7
TGTGCCAGCAGCCGAAGCGGGAGGGCTGGCAATGAGCAGTTCTTC	CASSRSGRAGNEQFF	NA	TRBD2	TRBV9	TRBJ2-1
TGTGCCAGCAGCCAACGGGGGACAGGGAAGGAAAAACTGTTTTTT	CASSQRGTGKEKLFF	NA	TRBD1	TRBV7-9	TRBJ1-4
TGTGCCAGCTCACCTGGGGGACTCCTCAATGAGCAGTTCTTC	CASSPGGLLNEQFF	NA	NA	TRBV18	TRBJ2-1
TGTGCCAGCAGGAGGACTAGCGGGGAGACCTACGAGCAGTACTTC	CASRRTSGETYEQYF	NA	TRBD2	TRBV2	TRBJ2-7
TGTGCCAGCAGTCACGCGGACCAGGGTGAGCAGTACTTC	CASSHADQGEQYF	NA	NA	TRBV6-2/TRBV6-3	TRBJ2-7
TGTGCCAGCAGCTTAGTGGGAGGGGAGGTCACCGGGGAGCTGTTTTTT	CASSLVGGEVTGELFF	NA	TRBD2	TRBV7-6	TRBJ2-2
TGTGCCATCAGGAGAGACGGGGACTTTGAAGCTTTCTTT	CAIRRDGDFEAFF	NA	NA	TRBV10-3	TRBJ1-1
TGTGCCAGCAGCTTAGGGGGGACTAGCAGATACAATGAGCAGTTCTTC	CASSLGGTSRYNEQFF	NA	TRBD2	TRBV7-9	TRBJ2-1
TGTGCCAGCTCACCACCGAAACAGGGGTCGAACACTGAAGCTTTCTTT	CASSPPKQGSNTEAFF	NA	TRBD1	TRBV18	TRBJ1-1
TGTGCCAGTACCATAGACAGTTTCTATGGCTACACCTTC	CASTIDSFYGYTF	NA	NA	TRBV19	TRBJ1-2
TGCGCCAGCAGTTCCACTAGCGCCCCTCTGTACGAGCAGTACTTC	CASSSTSAPLYEQYF	NA	TRBD2	TRBV5-1	TRBJ2-7
TGTGCCAGCAGTTTAACAGCGGGCAGAAGCTCTAGCACAGATACGCAGTATTTT	CASSLTAGRSSSTDTQYF	NA	NA	TRBV28	TRBJ2-3
TGTGCCAGCAGCCATCGGACAGGGATGACTTTCTTT	CASSHRTGMTFF	NA	TRBD1	TRBV3-1/TRBV3-2	TRBJ1-1
TGTGCCAGCAAACCCGGGGGGACTAATGAAAAACTGTTTTTT	CASKPGGTNEKLFF	NA	NA	TRBV6-5	TRBJ1-4
TGTGCCAGCAGCGTAACCCTGGTCGGGGCGCAGTATTTT	CASSVTLVGAQYF	NA	NA	TRBV6-5	TRBJ2-3
TGTGCCAGTAGAGTCACAGGGGTGAGAAGCAATCAGCCCCAGCATTTT	CASRVTGVRSNQPQHF	once	TRBD1	TRBV19	TRBJ1-5
TGTGCCAGCTCATTGGTAGCCGGGGCCAACGTCCTGACTTTC	CASSLVAGANVLTF	NA	NA	TRBV18	TRBJ2-6
TGTGCCAGCAGTTTGAGGACAGCCCTTAGCTACACCTTC	CASSLRTALSYTF	NA	NA	TRBV28	TRBJ1-2
TGTGCCAGCAGCGTAGATCAGCGGGGGGTCAATCAGCCCCAGCATTTT	CASSVDQRGVNQPQHF	NA	NA	TRBV7-2	TRBJ1-5
TGCGCCAGCAGCGAGTCCTCCTACGAGCAGTACTTC	CASSESSYEQYF	NA	NA	TRBV5-1	TRBJ2-7
TGTGCCAGCAGCTTAGCCCCTCCAGCAGATACGCAGTATTTT	CASSLAPPADTQYF	NA	NA	TRBV11-2	TRBJ2-3
TGTGCCAGCAGTTACTCCCTAGCGGGAGGTGGTGATACGCAGTATTTT	CASSYSLAGGGDTQYF	NA	TRBD2	TRBV6-5	TRBJ2-3
TGTGCCAGCAGCGTGCATAGCGGAAACACCGGGGAGCTGTTTTTT	CASSVHSGNTGELFF	NA	NA	TRBV7-2	TRBJ2-2
TGTGCCAGCAGCTTCATAGCGGGAGGGGTCGGGGAGCTGTTTTTT	CASSFIAGGVGELFF	NA	TRBD2	TRBV7-8	TRBJ2-2
TGTGCCAGCAGCCAATCGCCGGGACTAGCGGGACCTCAGTACTTC	CASSQSPGLAGPQYF	few	TRBD2	TRBV4-2	TRBJ2-4
TGTGCCAGCAGTCCGATGGACAGCTCTAACTATGGCTACACCTTC	CASSPMDSSNYGYTF	NA	NA	TRBV27	TRBJ1-2
TGTGCCAGCAGCCAAGTGACACAGGTGGTCGGGGAGCTGTTTTTT	CASSQVTQVVGELFF	NA	NA	TRBV14	TRBJ2-2
TGTGCCAGCAGCTCCGGGACAGTTCCCTACGAGCAGTACTTC	CASSSGTVPYEQYF	NA	TRBD1	TRBV6-6	TRBJ2-7
TGTGCCAGCAGCTTAGCTAGCGGTATCAACAATGAGCAGTTCTTC	CASSLASGINNEQFF	NA	TRBD2	TRBV11-3	TRBJ2-1
TGTGCCAGCAGTGACAGGTCCTACGAGCAGTACTTC	CASSDRSYEQYF	NA	NA	TRBV12-3/TRBV12-4	TRBJ2-7
TGCAGCGTTCGGGGGGATAGCAATCAGCCCCAGCATTTT	CSVRGDSNQPQHF	few	NA	TRBV29-1	TRBJ1-5
TGTGCCAGCAGTTCCCGTGGCAGGAACTCCTACGAGCAGTACTTC	CASSSRGRNSYEQYF	NA	NA	TRBV28	TRBJ2-7
TGTGCCAGCAAGCCCCAACCCCAGGGGGCGACAGATACGCAGTATTTT	CASKPQPQGATDTQYF	NA	TRBD1	TRBV6-4	TRBJ2-3
TGTGCCAGCAGTGTTCCGGGACTGGCTGTCTCCTACGAGCAGTACTTC	CASSVPGLAVSYEQYF	NA	NA	TRBV2	TRBJ2-7